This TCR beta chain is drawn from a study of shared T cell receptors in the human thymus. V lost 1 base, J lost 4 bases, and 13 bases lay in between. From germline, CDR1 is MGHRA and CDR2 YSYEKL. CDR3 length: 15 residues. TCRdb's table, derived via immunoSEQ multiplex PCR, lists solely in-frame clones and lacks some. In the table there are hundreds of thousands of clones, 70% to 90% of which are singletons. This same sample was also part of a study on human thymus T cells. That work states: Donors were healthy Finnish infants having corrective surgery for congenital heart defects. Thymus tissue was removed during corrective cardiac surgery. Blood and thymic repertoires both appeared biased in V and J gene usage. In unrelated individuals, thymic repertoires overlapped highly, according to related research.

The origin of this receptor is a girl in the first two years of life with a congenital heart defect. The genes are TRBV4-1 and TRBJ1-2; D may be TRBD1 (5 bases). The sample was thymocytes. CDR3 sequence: CASSQAGGRGYGYTF. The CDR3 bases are TGCGCCAGCAGCCAAGCCGGGGGACGGGGCTATGGCTACACCTTC.